The clone carrying this T cell receptor beta chain was seen a handful of times. The antigen is not known. This specimen belongs to a study of T cells after yellow fever vaccination. The study's findings and limits: A small proportion of clonotypes was detected in both the CD4 and CD8 compartments. The secondary response peaked faster, at day 5 versus 15, but was weaker.

Germline V gene sequence: CDR1 SSHAT, CDR2 FNYEAQ (reference sequence). Trimming took 4 bases from V and 4 from J; bases not matched to a gene: 5. The CDR3 consists of 14 residues. They built TCR cDNA with 5'RACE template switching, a step that put in a universal primer site and UMIs. TCRdb redid the calling of the 5' RACE reads with MiXCR, one entry per CDR3 protein. The sample lists about 510,000 distinct CDR3 sequences; just over 20% were seen once. The source of this sequence is a young man who received the YFV17D yellow fever vaccine. This sample comprised PBMCs, obtained more than 20 days after the first yellow fever vaccination. This chain uses TRBV7-7 with TRBJ2-3; 7 bases are shared with TRBD1. The CDR3 DNA is TGTGCCAGCAGCTCGACAGGGCGCGCAGATACGCAGTATTTT. Protein product: CASSSTGRADTQYF.